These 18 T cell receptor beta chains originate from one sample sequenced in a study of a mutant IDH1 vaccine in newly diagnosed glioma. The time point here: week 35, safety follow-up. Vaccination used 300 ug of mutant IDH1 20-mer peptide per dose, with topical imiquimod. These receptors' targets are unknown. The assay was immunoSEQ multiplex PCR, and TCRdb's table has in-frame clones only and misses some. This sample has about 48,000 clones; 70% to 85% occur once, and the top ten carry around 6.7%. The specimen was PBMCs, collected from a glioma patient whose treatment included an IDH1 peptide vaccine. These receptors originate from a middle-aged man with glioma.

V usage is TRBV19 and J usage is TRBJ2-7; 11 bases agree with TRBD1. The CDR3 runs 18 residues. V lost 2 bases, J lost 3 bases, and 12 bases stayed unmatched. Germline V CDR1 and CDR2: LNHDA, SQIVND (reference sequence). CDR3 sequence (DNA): TGTGCCAGTAGTATACGGACAGGGGGCTCTACCGGCCACTACGAGCAGTACTTC. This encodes CASSIRTGGSTGHYEQYF.

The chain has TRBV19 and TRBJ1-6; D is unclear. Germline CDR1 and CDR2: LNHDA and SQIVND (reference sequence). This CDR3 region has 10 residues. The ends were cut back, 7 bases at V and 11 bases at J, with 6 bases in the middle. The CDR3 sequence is CASIRPPLHF. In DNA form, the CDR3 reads TGTGCCAGTATCCGGCCACCCCTCCACTTT.

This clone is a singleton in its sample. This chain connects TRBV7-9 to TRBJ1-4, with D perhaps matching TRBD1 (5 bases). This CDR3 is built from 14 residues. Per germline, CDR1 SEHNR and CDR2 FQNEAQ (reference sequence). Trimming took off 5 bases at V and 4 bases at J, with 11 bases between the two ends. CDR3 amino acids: CASSRQSNNEKLFF. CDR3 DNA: TGTGCCAGCAGCCGACAGAGCAATAATGAAAAACTGTTTTTT.

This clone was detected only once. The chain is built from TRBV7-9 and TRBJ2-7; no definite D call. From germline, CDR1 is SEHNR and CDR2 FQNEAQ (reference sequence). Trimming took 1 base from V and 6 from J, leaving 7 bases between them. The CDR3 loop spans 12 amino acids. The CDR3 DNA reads TGTGCCAGCAGCTTAGGTCGCGGCGAGCAGTACTTC. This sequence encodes CASSLGRGEQYF.

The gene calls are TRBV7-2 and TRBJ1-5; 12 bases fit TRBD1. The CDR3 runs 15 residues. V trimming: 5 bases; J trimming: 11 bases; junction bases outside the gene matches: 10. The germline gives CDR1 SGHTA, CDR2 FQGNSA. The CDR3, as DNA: TGTGCCAGCAGCCCGCACGGGACAGGGGGCATAACCCAGCATTTT. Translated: CASSPHGTGGITQHF.

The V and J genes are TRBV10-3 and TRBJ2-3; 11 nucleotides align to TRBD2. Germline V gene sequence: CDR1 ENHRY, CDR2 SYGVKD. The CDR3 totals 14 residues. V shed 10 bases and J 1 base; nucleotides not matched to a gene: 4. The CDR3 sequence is CATALAGGTDTQYF. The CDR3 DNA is TGTGCCACAGCACTAGCGGGGGGCACAGATACGCAGTATTTT.

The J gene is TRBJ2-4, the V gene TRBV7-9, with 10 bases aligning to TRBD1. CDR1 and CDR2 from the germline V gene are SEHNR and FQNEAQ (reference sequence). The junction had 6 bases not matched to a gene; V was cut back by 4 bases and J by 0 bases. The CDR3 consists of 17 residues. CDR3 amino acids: CASSSGQGGIAKNIQYF. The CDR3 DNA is TGTGCCAGCAGCTCAGGACAGGGGGGCATAGCCAAAAACATTCAGTACTTC.

CDR3 nucleotides: TGTGCCATCAGTGATTATCTTGGCAAAAGGGTTGAAGCTTTCTTT. The encoded protein is CAISDYLGKRVEAFF. The chain combines TRBV10-3 with TRBJ1-1; D gene uncertain. Germline CDR1 reads ENHRY; CDR2 reads SYGVKD. The CDR3 sequence is 15 residues long. V was pared by 3 bases and J by 7 bases, with 18 bases between.

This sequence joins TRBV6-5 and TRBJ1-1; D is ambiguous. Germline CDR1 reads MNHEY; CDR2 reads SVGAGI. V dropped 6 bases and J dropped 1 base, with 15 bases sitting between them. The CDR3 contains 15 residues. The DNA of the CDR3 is TGTGCCAGCAGGCTATTCTCCCACGGGAACACTGAAGCTTTCTTT. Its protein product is CASRLFSHGNTEAFF.

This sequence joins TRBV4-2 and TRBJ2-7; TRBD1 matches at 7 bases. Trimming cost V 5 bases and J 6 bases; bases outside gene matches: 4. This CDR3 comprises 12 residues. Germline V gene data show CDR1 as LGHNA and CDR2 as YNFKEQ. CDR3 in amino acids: CASSRQGREQYF. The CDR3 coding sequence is TGTGCCAGCAGCAGACAGGGACGCGAGCAGTACTTC.

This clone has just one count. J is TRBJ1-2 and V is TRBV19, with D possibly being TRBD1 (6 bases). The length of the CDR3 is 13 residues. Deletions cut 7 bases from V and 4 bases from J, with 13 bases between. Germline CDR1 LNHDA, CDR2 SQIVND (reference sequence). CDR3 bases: TGTGCCAGTATGACAGGAGGGTCCTATGGCTACACCTTC. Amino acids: CASMTGGSYGYTF.

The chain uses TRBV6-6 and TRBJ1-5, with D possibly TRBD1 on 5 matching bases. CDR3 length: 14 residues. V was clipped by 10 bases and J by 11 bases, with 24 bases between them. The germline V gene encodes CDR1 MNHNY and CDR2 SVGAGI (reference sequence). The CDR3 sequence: CATTAEGTHVAQHF. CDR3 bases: TGTGCCACTACGGCAGAGGGGACCCATGTCGCCCAGCATTTT.

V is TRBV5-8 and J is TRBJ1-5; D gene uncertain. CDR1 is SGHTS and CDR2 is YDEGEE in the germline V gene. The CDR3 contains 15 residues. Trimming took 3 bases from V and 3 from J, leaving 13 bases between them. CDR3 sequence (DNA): TGTGCCAGCAGCTCAGAAGGGAACAACAATCAGCCCCAGCATTTT. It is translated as CASSSEGNNNQPQHF.

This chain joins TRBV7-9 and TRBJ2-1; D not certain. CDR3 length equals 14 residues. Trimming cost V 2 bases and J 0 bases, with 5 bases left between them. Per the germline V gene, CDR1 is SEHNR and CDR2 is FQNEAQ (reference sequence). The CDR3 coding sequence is TGTGCCAGCAGCTTAACAGACTCCTACAATGAGCAGTTCTTC. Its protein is CASSLTDSYNEQFF.

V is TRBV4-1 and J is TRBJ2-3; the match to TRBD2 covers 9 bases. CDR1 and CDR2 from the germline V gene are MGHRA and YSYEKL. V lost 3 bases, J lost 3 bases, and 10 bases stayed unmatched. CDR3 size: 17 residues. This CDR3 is CASSQVERGAGTDTQYF. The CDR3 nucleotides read TGCGCCAGCAGCCAGGTGGAGCGGGGGGCCGGTACAGATACGCAGTATTTT.

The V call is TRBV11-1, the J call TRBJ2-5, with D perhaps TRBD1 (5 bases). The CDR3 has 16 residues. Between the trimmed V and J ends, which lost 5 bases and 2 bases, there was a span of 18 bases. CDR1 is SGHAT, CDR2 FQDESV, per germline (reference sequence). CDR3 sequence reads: CASSRRSGREQETQYF. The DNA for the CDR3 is TGTGCCAGCAGCCGCCGATCAGGGCGAGAGCAAGAGACCCAGTACTTC.

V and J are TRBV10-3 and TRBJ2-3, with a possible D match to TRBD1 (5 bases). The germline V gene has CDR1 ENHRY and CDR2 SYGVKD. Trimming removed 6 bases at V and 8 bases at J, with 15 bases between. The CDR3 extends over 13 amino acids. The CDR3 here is CAIRSDSERTQYF. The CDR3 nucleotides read TGTGCCATCAGGTCCGACAGTGAGCGTACGCAGTATTTT.

CDR3 DNA: TGTGCCAGCAGCTTGCGCAGGGGCGAGCAGTACTTC. As protein: CASSLRRGEQYF. The chain combines TRBV5-6 with TRBJ2-7, with D maybe TRBD1 (6 bases). The CDR3 contains 12 residues. V was cut by 1 base and J by 6 bases, with 8 bases left in between. Germline loops: CDR1 SGHDT, CDR2 YYEEEE. The full variable domain, its missing parts supplied by reference TRBV5-6 and TRBJ2-7, is DAGVTQSPTHLIKTRGQQVTLRCSPKSGHDTVSWYQQALGQGPQFIFQYYEEEERQRGNFPDRFSGHQFPNYSSELNVNALLLGDSALYLCASSLRRGEQYFGPGTRLTVT.